Listed below are T cell receptor beta chains from one sample, sequenced in a study of blood T cell repertoires in COVID-19. Using immunoSEQ multiplex PCR, the repertoire was profiled, and TCRdb retains in-frame clones only, with some absent. Of about 80,000 clones listed, about 68% were seen once; the top ten hold approximately 5.7%. The sequencing sample was made of peripheral blood. The receptors originated from a man aged 45-65 years with active or convalescent COVID-19. Both conserved end residues are part of each CDR3. Fields, in order: clone size, V gene, J gene, D gene, CDR3 protein, CDR3 DNA. The D gene is left open where the match is weak. The size entry is marked missing in some rows and otherwise reads once, few, many or a size class.

-,TRBV19,TRBJ2-1,TRBD2,CASSIGVLGAGPSYNEQFF,TGTGCCAGTAGTATAGGGGTTTTGGGAGCGGGGCCATCCTACAATGAGCAGTTCTTC
once,TRBV19,TRBJ1-5,-,CASSIERNQPQHF,TGTGCCAGTAGTATTGAGCGAAATCAGCCCCAGCATTTT
few,TRBV11-2,TRBJ2-3,TRBD2,CASSRRRLAESTDTQYF,TGTGCCAGCAGTAGGCGGAGACTAGCGGAGAGCACAGATACGCAGTATTTT
once,TRBV30,TRBJ1-2,-,CAWEAPGEGYTF,TGTGCCTGGGAAGCCCCCGGGGAAGGCTACACCTTC
-,TRBV7-9,TRBJ2-1,-,CASSLSGAGDNNEQFF,TGTGCCAGCAGCTTAAGTGGGGCAGGGGACAACAATGAGCAGTTCTTC
few,TRBV5-1,TRBJ1-3,-,CASSLGGTSSGNTIYF,TGCGCCAGCAGCTTGGGAGGGACTTCTTCTGGAAACACCATATATTTT
-,TRBV24-1,TRBJ2-7,TRBD1,CATSDGDRGHYEQYF,TGTGCCACCAGTGATGGGGACAGGGGCCATTACGAGCAGTACTTC
once,TRBV29-1,TRBJ2-3,-,CSVTAAARKVGAVTDTQYF,TGCAGCGTGACGGCCGCTGCAAGAAAAGTGGGAGCAGTCACAGATACGCAGTATTTT
-,TRBV28,TRBJ1-1,-,CASGPPFWTEAFF,TGTGCCAGCGGGCCTCCCTTTTGGACTGAAGCTTTCTTT
-,TRBV21-1,TRBJ1-1,-,CASSKVGRGRTEAFF,TGTGCCAGCAGCAAGGTGGGCAGGGGGCGGACTGAAGCTTTCTTT
-,TRBV4-2,TRBJ1-2,-,CASSPDRLYGYTF,TGTGCCAGCAGTCCCGACAGACTTTATGGCTACACCTTC
-,TRBV7-3,TRBJ2-5,-,CASSLGGRGQETQYF,TGTGCCAGCTCCCTCGGCGGGCGGGGACAAGAGACCCAGTACTTC
-,TRBV19,TRBJ2-3,TRBD2,CASMPGLAGGNQYF,TGTGCCAGTATGCCGGGACTAGCGGGGGGGAATCAGTATTTT
-,TRBV12-5,TRBJ2-7,-,CASYSGFTYEQYF,TGTGCTAGCTATAGCGGTTTTACCTACGAGCAGTACTTC
few,TRBV7-2,TRBJ1-2,-,CASSPPRGQRSAGTF,TGTGCCAGCAGCCCACCAAGGGGCCAAAGATCCGCTGGGACCTTC
-,TRBV11-2,TRBJ2-7,TRBD1,CASSPAGQGGNEQYF,TGTGCCAGCAGCCCAGCGGGACAGGGGGGGAACGAGCAGTACTTC
-,TRBV19,TRBJ1-5,TRBD1,CASTLSGGRAGTQHF,TGTGCCAGTACCCTCTCAGGGGGGCGGGCTGGAACCCAGCATTTT
many,TRBV4-3,TRBJ1-4,-,CASSPARGGSEKLFF,TGCGCCAGCAGCCCAGCGCGGGGAGGAAGTGAAAAACTGTTTTTT
-,TRBV7-2,TRBJ1-4,-,CASSLGYSLNEKLFF,TGTGCCAGCAGCTTAGGCTACAGCCTTAATGAAAAACTGTTTTTT
-,TRBV5-1,TRBJ1-1,-,CASSTVVRGLGTEAFF,TGCGCCAGCAGTACCGTGGTTAGGGGTCTCGGCACTGAAGCTTTCTTT
-,TRBV27,TRBJ1-5,-,CASSLQGPGNQPQHF,TGTGCCAGCAGTTTGCAGGGGCCGGGGAATCAGCCCCAGCATTTT
-,TRBV28,TRBJ1-1,-,CASKRIPEAFF,TGTGCCAGCAAGAGAATCCCTGAAGCTTTCTTT
-,TRBV7-6,TRBJ2-1,TRBD1,CASSLVGDRGGNEQFF,TGTGCCAGCAGCTTAGTAGGTGACAGGGGGGGCAATGAGCAGTTCTTC
once,TRBV29-1,TRBJ1-2,TRBD1,CSGEGQAGGYTF,TGCAGCGGGGAAGGACAGGCGGGAGGCTACACCTTC
-,TRBV5-4,TRBJ2-3,TRBD1,CASSLAGQGDTDTQYF,TGTGCCAGCAGCTTGGCCGGGCAGGGGGACACAGATACGCAGTATTTT
-,TRBV7-8,TRBJ2-7,-,CASSFKNLSGTPSYEQYF,TGTGCCAGCAGCTTTAAGAATTTATCCGGGACACCGTCCTACGAGCAGTACTTC
-,TRBV19,TRBJ2-3,-,CASSPPRGRSTDTQYF,TGTGCCAGTAGTCCACCCAGAGGGCGGAGCACAGATACGCAGTATTTT
-,TRBV10-3,TRBJ1-2,TRBD1,CAISGTGDYGYTF,TGTGCCATCAGCGGGACAGGGGATTATGGCTACACCTTC
-,TRBV7-7,TRBJ2-3,-,CASSFGQGTDTQYF,TGTGCTAGCAGCTTCGGTCAGGGAACAGATACGCAGTATTTT
-,TRBV24-1,TRBJ2-5,-,CATSDSQAETQYF,TGTGCCACCAGTGATTCCCAAGCGGAGACCCAGTACTTC
-,TRBV5-1,TRBJ2-3,-,CASSFNWRTDTQYF,TGCGCCAGCAGCTTCAATTGGCGGACAGATACGCAGTATTTT
-,TRBV7-8,TRBJ1-1,-,CASSFRRLGGNTEAFF,TGTGCCAGCAGCTTCCGAAGACTCGGGGGGAACACTGAAGCTTTCTTT
-,TRBV5-1,TRBJ1-4,-,CASSAQGLNQKLFF,TGCGCCAGCAGCGCTCAGGGGCTAAATCAAAAACTGTTTTTT
-,TRBV6-5,TRBJ1-3,TRBD1,CASSRQGAENTIYF,TGTGCCAGCAGCCGGCAGGGGGCGGAAAACACCATATATTTT
-,TRBV6-4,TRBJ1-2,-,CASSGTTNYGYTF,TGTGCCAGCAGTGGGACAACTAACTATGGCTACACCTTC
-,TRBV7-9,TRBJ2-6,-,CASSLDFGANVLTF,TGTGCCAGCAGCCTGGACTTTGGGGCCAACGTCCTGACTTTC
-,TRBV6-5,TRBJ1-2,-,CASSTLSNYGYTF,TGTGCCAGCAGCACTCTTTCTAACTATGGCTACACCTTC
-,TRBV11-2,TRBJ1-2,-,CASSFARDGYTF,TGTGCCAGCAGCTTTGCGAGGGATGGCTACACCTTC
-,TRBV20-1,TRBJ2-5,-,CSASGGQTQYF,TGCAGTGCCTCAGGGGGGCAGACCCAGTACTTC
few,TRBV4-1,TRBJ1-2,-,CASSQDLNSNYGYTF,TGCGCCAGCAGCCAAGATCTTAACAGTAACTATGGCTACACCTTC
few,TRBV6-9,TRBJ2-5,-,CASSYSRGSIQETQYF,TGTGCCAGCAGTTATTCCAGGGGCAGTATTCAAGAGACCCAGTACTTC
-,TRBV6-5,TRBJ2-2,-,CATYIAYTGELFF,TGTGCCACCTATATTGCGTACACCGGGGAGCTGTTTTTT
-,TRBV6-5,TRBJ2-5,-,CASNSVEGAETQYF,TGTGCCAGCAACTCGGTGGAGGGGGCGGAGACCCAGTACTTC
-,TRBV6-5,TRBJ1-5,TRBD1,CASSFRQGMGQPQHF,TGTGCCAGCAGTTTCAGACAGGGAATGGGGCAGCCCCAGCATTTT
-,TRBV3-1/TRBV3-2,TRBJ2-1,-,CASSQGLEGYYNEQFF,TGTGCCAGCAGCCAGGGGTTAGAGGGTTATTACAATGAGCAGTTCTTC
many,TRBV13,TRBJ2-7,TRBD2,CASRQAGGIYEQYF,TGTGCCAGCAGACAAGCGGGGGGCATATACGAGCAGTACTTC
-,TRBV21-1,TRBJ1-5,-,CASSWDSGQPQHF,TGTGCCAGCTCCTGGGACAGTGGTCAGCCCCAGCATTTT
-,TRBV27,TRBJ1-1,-,CASSFRENTEAFF,TGTGCCAGCAGTTTCAGGGAGAACACTGAAGCTTTCTTT
once,TRBV24-1,TRBJ1-5,-,CATSDLRDNNQPQHF,TGTGCCACCAGTGATTTGCGGGACAACAATCAGCCCCAGCATTTT
-,TRBV7-2,TRBJ2-5,TRBD2,CASSRTSSQSETQYF,TGTGCCAGCAGCCGGACTAGCTCCCAATCGGAGACCCAGTACTTC
-,TRBV10-3,TRBJ1-4,-,CAISQGISTNEKLFF,TGTGCCATCAGTCAGGGGATTTCGACTAATGAAAAACTGTTTTTT
-,TRBV19,TRBJ1-5,-,CAVGGGNQPQHF,TGTGCCGTCGGAGGGGGCAATCAGCCCCAGCATTTT
-,TRBV6-2/TRBV6-3,TRBJ1-6,-,CASSLHRTVRDGGSPLHF,TGTGCCAGCAGTCTTCATAGGACAGTCAGGGACGGTGGTTCACCCCTCCACTTT
-,TRBV24-1,TRBJ1-1,-,CATRGGVNTEAFF,TGTGCCACCCGGGGGGGTGTGAACACTGAAGCTTTCTTT
-,TRBV5-5,TRBJ1-3,TRBD1,CASSVQPGTGGSSSGNTIYF,TGTGCCAGCAGCGTTCAACCCGGGACAGGGGGCTCGAGCTCTGGAAACACCATATATTTT
once,TRBV7-3,TRBJ2-3,-,CASSPRTASTDTQYF,TGTGCCAGCAGCCCACGGACAGCTAGCACAGATACGCAGTATTTT